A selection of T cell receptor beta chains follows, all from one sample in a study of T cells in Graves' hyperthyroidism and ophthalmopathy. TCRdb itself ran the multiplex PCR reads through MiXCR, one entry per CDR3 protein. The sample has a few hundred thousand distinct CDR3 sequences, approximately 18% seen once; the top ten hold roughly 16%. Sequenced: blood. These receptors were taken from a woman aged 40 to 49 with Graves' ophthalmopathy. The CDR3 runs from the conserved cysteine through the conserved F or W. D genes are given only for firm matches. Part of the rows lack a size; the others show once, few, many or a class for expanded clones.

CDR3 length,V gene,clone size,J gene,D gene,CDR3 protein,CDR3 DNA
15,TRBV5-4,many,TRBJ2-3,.,CASSLAAGQRDTQYF,TGTGCCAGCAGCTTGGCCGCGGGGCAAAGAGATACGCAGTATTTT
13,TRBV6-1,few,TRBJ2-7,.,CASGRALGNEQSF,TGTGCCAGCGGGAGAGCGTTAGGTAACGAGCAGTCCTTC
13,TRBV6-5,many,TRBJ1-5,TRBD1,CASSLQGDQPQHF,TGTGCCAGCAGTTTACAGGGGGATCAGCCCCAGCATTTT
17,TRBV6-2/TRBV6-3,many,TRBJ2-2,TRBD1,CASSSTRRQGSTGELFF,TGTGCCAGCAGTTCCACACGGAGACAGGGATCCACCGGGGAGCTGTTTTTT
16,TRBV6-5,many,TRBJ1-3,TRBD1,CASSPIQGAGGNTIYF,TGTGCCAGCAGTCCGATTCAGGGGGCCGGTGGAAACACCATATATTTT
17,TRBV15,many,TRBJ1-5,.,CATSRDSGWVSNQPQHF,TGTGCCACCAGCAGAGATTCAGGGTGGGTTAGCAATCAGCCCCAGCATTTT
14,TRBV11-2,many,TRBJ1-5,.,CASSLDRLNQPQHF,TGTGCCAGCAGCTTAGATCGACTGAATCAGCCCCAGCATTTT
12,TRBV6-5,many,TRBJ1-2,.,CASSSTGIGYTF,TGTGCCAGCAGTTCCACAGGGATTGGCTACACCTTC
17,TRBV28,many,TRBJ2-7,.,CASSFPQRLPSSYEQYF,TGTGCCAGCAGTTTCCCCCAAAGACTACCTAGCTCCTACGAGCAGTACTTC
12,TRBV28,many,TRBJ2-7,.,CASSAGRYEQYF,TGTGCCAGCAGCGCAGGTCGCTACGAGCAGTACTTC
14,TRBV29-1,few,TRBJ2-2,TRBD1,CSVPRDRGTGELFF,TGCAGCGTTCCCAGGGACAGGGGCACCGGGGAGCTGTTTTTT
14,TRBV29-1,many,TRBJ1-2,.,CSVEDQGGDYGYTF,TGCAGCGTTGAAGATCAGGGAGGGGACTATGGCTACACCTTC
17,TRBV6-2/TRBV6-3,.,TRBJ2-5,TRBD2,CASSYSTLAGDMETQYF,TGTGCCAGCAGTTACTCGACACTAGCGGGAGACATGGAGACCCAGTACTTC
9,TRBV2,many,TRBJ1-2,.,CASLHGYTF,TGTGCCAGCTTACATGGCTACACCTTC
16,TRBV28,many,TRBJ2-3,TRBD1,CASSLWDRRSTDTQYF,TGTGCCAGCAGTTTATGGGACAGGCGGAGCACAGATACGCAGTATTTT
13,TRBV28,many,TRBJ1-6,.,CASVVAPNSPLHF,TGTGCCAGCGTCGTGGCTCCAAATTCACCCCTCCACTTT
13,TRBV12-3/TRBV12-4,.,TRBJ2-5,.,CASRARGQETQYF,TGTGCCAGCAGGGCGAGGGGTCAAGAGACCCAGTACTTC